A selection of T cell receptor beta chains follows, all from one sample in a study of Tregs in tolerant kidney transplant recipients. Here immunoSEQ multiplex PCR was the method, and the copy in TCRdb shows in-frame clones only, minus some. The sample consists of some 90,000 clones, approximately 92% of them appearing once. Sequencing was done on a sample of CD8+ T cells from blood. Every receptor here comes from a human donor in good health. The CDR3 runs from the conserved cysteine through the conserved F or W. A D gene is named only where the DNA matches it firmly. The size entry is marked missing in some rows and otherwise reads once, few, many or a size class.

j_call,v_call,clone_size,d_call,cdr3_nt,cdr3_aa
TRBJ2-1,TRBV5-1,.,.,TGCGCCAGCAGCTTGGTCTGGGGTCGGTCCTACAATGAGCAGTTCTTC,CASSLVWGRSYNEQFF
TRBJ2-7,TRBV6-6,.,.,TGTGCCAGCAGCCTTGAACTGGGGTACGAGCAGTACTTC,CASSLELGYEQYF
TRBJ1-1,TRBV6-5,.,TRBD1,TGTGCCAGCAGTTATGCGACAGGGGAAACTGAAGCTTTCTTT,CASSYATGETEAFF
TRBJ1-1,TRBV27,once,.,TGTGCCAGTTCTCCGACAGCGGGTGGTACTGAAGCTTTCTTT,CASSPTAGGTEAFF
TRBJ2-1,TRBV28,.,.,TGTGCCAGCAGTCTATCCCCCAACTACAATGAGCAGTTCTTC,CASSLSPNYNEQFF
TRBJ1-1,TRBV30,.,.,TGTGCCTGGAGGTGGGGGGACACTGAAGCTTTCTTT,CAWRWGDTEAFF
TRBJ2-1,TRBV13,.,TRBD1,TGTGCCAGCAGCTCGGGACAGGGGGCCAATGAGCAGTTCTTC,CASSSGQGANEQFF
TRBJ2-7,TRBV29-1,.,.,TGCAGCGTTGATGGGGAGTACGAGCAGTACTTC,CSVDGEYEQYF
TRBJ2-7,TRBV10-1,.,.,TGCGCCAGCAGTGAGTTCAGCTCCTACGAGCAGTACTTC,CASSEFSSYEQYF
TRBJ2-7,TRBV7-8,.,TRBD2,TGTGCCAGCAGCTCCTCGACTAGCGCCCACTACGAGCAGTACTTC,CASSSSTSAHYEQYF
TRBJ2-1,TRBV7-9,.,.,TGTGCCAGCAGCCCCGTGCTTAGCTCCTACAATGAGCAGTTCTTC,CASSPVLSSYNEQFF
TRBJ1-2,TRBV19,once,.,TGTGCCAGTAGCTTGTTCTATGGCTACACCTTC,CASSLFYGYTF
TRBJ2-7,TRBV10-2,.,.,TGCGCCAGCAGTGAAGGGGTCGAGCAGTACTTC,CASSEGVEQYF
TRBJ2-7,TRBV27,.,.,TGTGCCAGCAGTCCCTCACGGGGGGCGTTTTTTTACGAGCAGTACTTC,CASSPSRGAFFYEQYF
TRBJ1-1,TRBV11-3,.,.,TGTGCCAGCAGCTTAGCCCGGACAGAGAACACTGAAGCTTTCTTT,CASSLARTENTEAFF
TRBJ2-1,TRBV25-1,.,.,TGTGCCAGCAGTCTGGGGGGCCCCGGGAATGAGCAGTTCTTC,CASSLGGPGNEQFF
TRBJ1-5,TRBV6-1,.,.,TGTGCCAGCAGTGGTCAGGGTTTCTATAGCAATCAGCCCCAGCATTTT,CASSGQGFYSNQPQHF
TRBJ1-1,TRBV5-4,.,.,TGTGCCAGCAGCAACAGGCTCGAAGCTTTCTTT,CASSNRLEAFF
TRBJ1-6,TRBV9,.,.,TGTGCCAGCAGCGTCGGGACCTTAAATTCACCCCTCCACTTT,CASSVGTLNSPLHF
TRBJ2-1,TRBV11-3,.,TRBD1,TGTGCCAGCAGCTCGGGACAGGCGATCTACAATGAGCAGTTCTTC,CASSSGQAIYNEQFF
TRBJ1-4,TRBV5-1,.,TRBD1,TGCGCCAGCAGCTTGGCGGGACAGGGTCGTTATAATGAAAAACTGTTTTTT,CASSLAGQGRYNEKLFF
TRBJ2-5,TRBV14,.,TRBD2,TGTGCCAGCAGCCAAGGGGGACTAGCTGAAGAGACCCAGTACTTC,CASSQGGLAEETQYF
TRBJ2-3,TRBV27,.,.,TGTGCCAGCAGTCCCCGGGGTAGCACAGATACGCAGTATTTT,CASSPRGSTDTQYF
TRBJ2-5,TRBV27,.,TRBD1,TGTGCCAGCAGTCCACAGGGGACGGTAGAGACCCAGTACTTC,CASSPQGTVETQYF
TRBJ2-7,TRBV6-5,.,.,TGTGCCAGCAGTTACGGGGCCCCAGATATCTACGAGCAGTACTTC,CASSYGAPDIYEQYF
TRBJ1-1,TRBV6-1,.,TRBD1,TGTGCCAGCAGTGGGGGTCAGGGGGCCTATTTTGGCACTGAAGCTTTCTTT,CASSGGQGAYFGTEAFF
TRBJ2-2,TRBV5-1,.,TRBD1,TGCGCCAGCAGCTTGGGACAGGGGGTTCTGGCCGGGGAGCTGTTTTTT,CASSLGQGVLAGELFF
TRBJ2-3,TRBV15,.,.,TGTGCCACCAACATGGCGGGCCCAGATACGCAGTATTTT,CATNMAGPDTQYF
TRBJ2-2,TRBV4-1,.,TRBD2,TGCGCCACCAAACTAGCGGGGGGCGTCGCCGGGGAGCTGTTTTTT,CATKLAGGVAGELFF
TRBJ2-3,TRBV10-1,once,.,TGCGCCAGCAGTGAGGTGCGGGAAGGAAATACGCAGTATTTT,CASSEVREGNTQYF
TRBJ1-1,TRBV13,.,TRBD1,TGTGCCAGCAGCATCGGGACAGTGAACACTGAAGCTTTCTTT,CASSIGTVNTEAFF
TRBJ1-2,TRBV5-8,.,.,TGTGCCAGCAGCCCTCGGATGTCACAGACTTTCTATGGCTACACCTTC,CASSPRMSQTFYGYTF
TRBJ1-1,TRBV19,.,.,TGTGCCAGTAGTGCTGACTTTACGGTAATGCTAGCTGAAGCTTTCTTT,CASSADFTVMLAEAFF
TRBJ1-5,TRBV27,once,.,TGTGCCAGCAGTTTATCCAACCCGGGCAATCAGCCCCAGCATTTT,CASSLSNPGNQPQHF
TRBJ2-7,TRBV10-3,.,.,TGTGCCATCAGTGACCCATCATACGAGCAGTACTTC,CAISDPSYEQYF
TRBJ1-2,TRBV6-5,.,.,TGTGCCAGCAGTTACTCTTCCCCGAGATACGGTGGCTACACCTTC,CASSYSSPRYGGYTF
TRBJ1-2,TRBV19,.,TRBD1,TGTGCCAGTAGTACCGCCACAGGGGTGGACTATGGCTACACCTTC,CASSTATGVDYGYTF
TRBJ2-5,TRBV19,.,.,TGTGCCAGTAGTTTCGGAAGTCAAGAGACCCAGTACTTC,CASSFGSQETQYF
TRBJ2-1,TRBV12-5,.,.,TGTGCTAGTGGTTTGGGATCCTCGATAGGCTCCTACAATGAGCAGTTCTTC,CASGLGSSIGSYNEQFF
TRBJ2-7,TRBV27,.,.,TGTGCCAGCAGTTTAAGAAAAGGGGCCCCCTACGAGCAGTACTTC,CASSLRKGAPYEQYF
TRBJ2-1,TRBV29-1,.,.,TGCAGCGGGGGTGGGGACCGAAACAATGAGCAGTTCTTC,CSGGGDRNNEQFF
TRBJ2-5,TRBV15,.,.,TGTGCCACCAGCGGGGCGGGCTTGGAGACCCAGTACTTC,CATSGAGLETQYF
TRBJ2-1,TRBV6-5,.,.,TGTGCCAGCAGTTGGACATTCTACAATGAGCAGTTCTTC,CASSWTFYNEQFF
TRBJ2-7,TRBV19,once,.,TGTGCACCACCGGGCCATGGGGAGGTGGTGCTCTACGAGCAGTACTTC,CAPPGHGEVVLYEQYF
TRBJ2-2,TRBV21-1,.,.,TGTGCCAGCAGCAAAGACGGGGGGCGCAACACCGGGGAGCTGTTTTTT,CASSKDGGRNTGELFF